This entry is about one T cell receptor beta chain. The antigen is not known. CDR3 length: 17 amino acids. CDR1 and CDR2 from the germline V gene are SNHLY and FYNNEI. Trimming cost V 2 bases and J 4 bases; bases outside gene matches: 8. Naive CD8 cells were CD45RO-negative, positively selected for CCR7, excluding terminally differentiated effector memory CD45RA+ cells. The sample originates from a study of shared clonotypes between healthy human individuals. Study-level findings and limits: Naive CD4 clonotypes were shared across a handful of donors at about 5.2%.

The study ran the assay at deep level. The method was immunoSEQ multiplex PCR; TCRdb's version includes in-frame clones alone and lacks a portion of them. This table holds about 2.1 million clones, around 93% found once. The source of this sequence is a man aged 18 to 29 in good health. Some clones in this sample may be carry-over from other donors' samples. The rearrangement joins TRBV2 to TRBJ2-1, with 10 bases identical to TRBD2. The sample comprised naive CD8+ T cells from PBMCs. Here the CDR3 reads CASSESLAGVYYNEQFF. CDR3 bases: TGTGCCAGCAGTGAATCGCTAGCGGGAGTTTATTACAATGAGCAGTTCTTC.